The source of this T cell receptor (beta chain) is a study of T cells in Graves' hyperthyroidism and ophthalmopathy. Authors of the study amplified TCR beta CDR3 regions from RNA transcripts. The study used the HTBI primer set for a first-round RT-PCR of the TCR CDR3. Via MiXCR, TCRdb re-called the multiplex PCR reads, giving one row per CDR3 protein. The sample contains roughly 330,000 distinct CDR3 sequences, approximately 15% of which appear only once. Reasons for excluding patients were uncontrolled infection, other autoimmune disease, pregnancy or lactation. Orbital computed tomography, thyroid ultrasound, serum thyroxine and TRAb, and clinical symptoms together informed the diagnoses. Germline V CDR1 and CDR2: LGHDT, YNNKEL (reference sequence). The CDR3 runs to 15 residues. Between the trimmed V and J ends, which lost 1 base and 7 bases, there was a span of 13 bases. The study's findings and limits: In the analysis, a 13 V-J model separated ophthalmopathy from stable hyperthyroidism. Ophthalmopathy prediction by the model preceded onset by a median roughly 6 months.

This clonotype was seen ten or more times. As yet, its antigen is unknown. The material sequenced was blood. This clonotype originated in a man under 40 with Graves' hyperthyroidism. J is TRBJ2-2 and V is TRBV3-1; D uncertain. The CDR3: CASSQGPSVGGELFF. As DNA, the CDR3 is TGTGCCAGCAGCCAAGGACCTTCGGTAGGCGGGGAGCTGTTTTTT.